A selection of T cell receptor beta chains follows, all from one sample in a study of PD-L1 blockade in urothelial cancer. The repertoire was sequenced with immunoSEQ multiplex PCR; TCRdb's copy has only in-frame clones and lacks some. The sample carries around 130,000 clones, 84% recorded once. The starting material was PBMCs, obtained around atezolizumab (anti-PD-L1) treatment. These receptors all stem from a man aged 45 to 65 with urothelial cancer. Each CDR3 is given with its conserved first and last residue. The D gene is left open where the match is weak. Part of the rows lack a size; the others show once, few, many or a class for expanded clones.

.	TRBJ2-3	TRBV1	.	CTSSQVGSKREADTQYF	TGCACCAGCAGCCAAGTGGGCTCGAAGCGGGAGGCAGATACGCAGTATTTT
.	TRBJ2-7	TRBV30	.	CAWSVAATRNEQYF	TGTGCCTGGAGTGTAGCCGCGACAAGGAACGAGCAGTACTTC
.	TRBJ2-2	TRBV5-4	.	CASSLDRAGTGELFF	TGTGCCAGCAGCTTGGACAGGGCGGGCACCGGGGAGCTGTTTTTT
.	TRBJ2-7	TRBV30	once	CAWMRVSSLGYEQYF	TGTGCCTGGATGCGGGTTTCGTCTCTGGGCTACGAGCAGTACTTC
.	TRBJ2-2	TRBV6-5	.	CASTYANTGELFF	TGTGCCAGCACCTACGCGAACACCGGGGAGCTGTTTTTT
.	TRBJ1-5	TRBV28	.	CASSLRAIQPQHF	TGTGCCAGCAGTCTGAGGGCAATTCAGCCCCAGCATTTT
TRBD1	TRBJ1-2	TRBV5-4	.	CASSFGQGKYVGGYTF	TGTGCCAGCAGCTTTGGACAGGGGAAATACGTAGGTGGCTACACCTTC
TRBD1	TRBJ1-5	TRBV29-1	.	CSVATGSRNQPQHF	TGCAGCGTAGCGACAGGGAGTAGGAATCAGCCCCAGCATTTT
TRBD2	TRBJ2-3	TRBV28	.	CASKAGADTQYF	TGTGCCAGCAAAGCGGGGGCAGATACGCAGTATTTT
TRBD1	TRBJ1-2	TRBV27	.	CASSPRQGARGYTF	TGTGCCAGCTCCCCTAGACAGGGGGCGCGGGGCTACACCTTC
TRBD1	TRBJ1-2	TRBV11-2	.	CASSPSTGSFLGYTF	TGTGCCAGCAGCCCCTCGACAGGGAGCTTCTTGGGCTACACCTTC
TRBD2	TRBJ2-2	TRBV27	once	CASSLGGTGELFF	TGTGCCAGCAGTTTGGGGGGGACCGGGGAGCTGTTTTTT
.	TRBJ2-7	TRBV14	.	CASSQFGRRDEQYF	TGTGCCAGCAGCCAATTCGGGAGACGCGACGAGCAGTACTTC
.	TRBJ1-2	TRBV14	.	CASSQENTGYGYTF	TGTGCCAGCAGCCAAGAGAACACGGGCTATGGCTACACCTTC
.	TRBJ1-4	TRBV6-5	.	CASSRSSQREKLFF	TGTGCCAGCAGCCGGTCTAGCCAGAGAGAAAAACTGTTTTTT
TRBD2	TRBJ2-1	TRBV5-1	.	CASSVVAGVDYEQFF	TGCGCCAGCAGCGTTGTAGCGGGAGTTGACTATGAGCAGTTCTTC
TRBD2	TRBJ2-1	TRBV5-6	.	CASSLGLAGRGGQFF	TGTGCCAGCAGCTTGGGGCTAGCGGGACGAGGCGGGCAGTTCTTC
.	TRBJ2-6	TRBV19	.	CASSIPGKSGANVLTF	TGTGCCAGTAGTATACCAGGGAAGTCTGGGGCCAACGTCCTGACTTTC
TRBD2	TRBJ2-7	TRBV18	.	CASSPWGELAGNYEQYF	TGTGCCAGCTCACCCTGGGGAGAACTAGCGGGGAACTACGAGCAGTACTTC
.	TRBJ1-1	TRBV9	few	CASSVTGNTEAFF	TGTGCCAGCAGCGTCACCGGGAACACTGAAGCTTTCTTT
.	TRBJ2-2	TRBV28	.	CASSSVRGVEQLFF	TGTGCCAGCAGTTCGGTCAGGGGAGTAGAGCAGCTGTTTTTT
TRBD1	TRBJ1-4	TRBV6-1	few	CASSEAGGQGRPNEKLFF	TGTGCCAGCAGTGAAGCAGGGGGACAGGGACGACCTAATGAAAAACTGTTTTTT
TRBD1	TRBJ2-7	TRBV11-2	.	CASSITGTGWEQYF	TGTGCCAGCAGCATCACCGGGACAGGGTGGGAGCAGTACTTC
.	TRBJ1-1	TRBV30	.	CAWSAGGLNTEAFF	TGTGCCTGGAGTGCGGGGGGGCTGAACACTGAAGCTTTCTTT
.	TRBJ2-3	TRBV9	.	CASSTRDSRGPDAQYF	TGTGCCAGCAGCACCCGGGACTCCCGGGGACCGGATGCGCAGTATTTT
.	TRBJ1-3	TRBV14	once	CASSHRVFGNTIYF	TGTGCCAGCAGCCACAGGGTGTTCGGAAACACCATATATTTT
TRBD1	TRBJ1-2	TRBV2	.	CASQQGADGYTF	TGTGCCAGCCAACAGGGGGCAGATGGCTACACCTTC
.	TRBJ1-1	TRBV6-6	.	CASSPRRGTEAFF	TGTGCCAGCAGTCCGAGGAGAGGGACTGAAGCTTTCTTT
.	TRBJ2-3	TRBV5-6	.	CASSFVRGTDTQYF	TGTGCCAGCAGCTTTGTCAGGGGCACAGATACGCAGTATTTT
.	TRBJ2-3	TRBV19	once	CASSRTATDTQYF	TGTGCCAGTAGTCGGACAGCCACAGATACGCAGTATTTT
.	TRBJ2-3	TRBV30	.	CAWSQLRDTQYF	TGTGCCTGGAGCCAACTCCGGGATACGCAGTATTTT
TRBD1	TRBJ1-2	TRBV14	.	CASSRTGGDGYTF	TGTGCCAGCAGCCGGACAGGGGGCGATGGCTACACCTTC
TRBD1	TRBJ2-2	TRBV19	once	CASSIRQGDTGELFF	TGTGCCAGTAGTATAAGGCAGGGGGACACCGGGGAGCTGTTTTTT
TRBD1	TRBJ1-6	TRBV7-2	.	CASSEQGFYNSPLHF	TGTGCCAGCAGCGAACAGGGGTTCTATAATTCACCCCTCCACTTT
.	TRBJ2-1	TRBV6-5	.	CASSYSANRYNEQFF	TGTGCCAGCAGTTACTCGGCGAACAGATACAATGAGCAGTTCTTC
.	TRBJ2-1	TRBV7-9	.	CASSRADVSNEQFF	TGTGCCAGCAGCCGAGCCGATGTCTCCAATGAGCAGTTCTTC
.	TRBJ1-5	TRBV7-9	once	CASSSHRDNQPQHF	TGTGCCAGCAGCTCGCACAGGGACAATCAGCCCCAGCATTTT
TRBD1	TRBJ2-4	TRBV7-2	.	CASSRTGKNIQYF	TGTGCCAGCAGCCGGACAGGGAAAAACATTCAGTACTTC
TRBD1	TRBJ1-2	TRBV7-9	.	CASSPSQTGVGGYTF	TGTGCCAGCAGCCCGTCCCAGACAGGGGTAGGCGGCTACACCTTC
.	TRBJ1-4	TRBV5-1	.	CASRQGTAHEKLFF	TGCGCCAGCCGCCAGGGGACCGCCCATGAAAAACTGTTTTTT
.	TRBJ2-5	TRBV18	.	CASSPSGQETQYF	TGTGCCAGCTCACCCTCGGGCCAAGAGACCCAGTACTTC
.	TRBJ2-1	TRBV27	.	CASSPRAGFSYNEQFF	TGTGCCAGCAGTCCCCGAGCGGGTTTTTCCTACAATGAGCAGTTCTTC
TRBD2	TRBJ2-3	TRBV7-2	.	CASSGGLAGPQYF	TGTGCCAGCAGCGGAGGACTAGCGGGTCCGCAGTATTTT
.	TRBJ1-2	TRBV18	.	CASSPRQLIEAYGYTF	TGTGCCAGCTCACCGAGACAGTTAATTGAGGCCTATGGCTACACCTTC
TRBD2	TRBJ2-7	TRBV19	.	CASSIGTRGYEQYF	TGTGCCAGTAGTATCGGGACTAGAGGATACGAGCAGTACTTC
.	TRBJ1-2	TRBV30	few	CAWSASRGAYGYTF	TGTGCCTGGAGTGCCTCCAGGGGCGCTTATGGCTACACCTTC
.	TRBJ1-1	TRBV5-6	.	CASTPGGRLNTEAFF	TGTGCCAGCACCCCGGGAGGTAGACTGAACACTGAAGCTTTCTTT
TRBD1	TRBJ2-7	TRBV5-1	.	CASSSHPRDSPYEQYF	TGCGCCAGCAGCTCACACCCCCGGGACAGCCCCTACGAGCAGTACTTC
.	TRBJ1-1	TRBV10-3	.	CAISRVLNTEAFF	TGTGCCATCAGTCGGGTCCTGAACACTGAAGCTTTCTTT
.	TRBJ1-3	TRBV11-3	.	CASSPSNNAGNTIYF	TGTGCCAGCAGCCCGTCGAACAACGCTGGAAACACCATATATTTT
.	TRBJ2-1	TRBV2	.	CASSERVFNEQFF	TGTGCCAGCAGTGAAAGAGTTTTCAATGAGCAGTTCTTC
.	TRBJ2-1	TRBV7-3	.	CASSLTTGAYNEQFF	TGTGCCAGCAGCTTAACGACCGGAGCCTACAATGAGCAGTTCTTC
.	TRBJ1-1	TRBV30	few	CAWSLAANTEAFF	TGTGCCTGGAGTCTGGCGGCGAACACTGAAGCTTTCTTT
.	TRBJ1-5	TRBV2	once	CASSEERRAQPQHF	TGTGCCAGCAGTGAAGAGAGGCGGGCTCAGCCCCAGCATTTT
.	TRBJ1-1	TRBV11-2	.	CASSFPGNTEAFF	TGTGCCAGCAGCTTTCCAGGGAACACTGAAGCTTTCTTT
.	TRBJ2-5	TRBV15	.	CAAGLGGETQYF	TGTGCAGCCGGGTTGGGAGGAGAGACCCAGTACTTC